This T cell receptor (beta chain) came from a study of blood T cell repertoires in COVID-19. Germline CDR1 is LNHDA and CDR2 is SQIVND (reference sequence). CDR3 length: 15 residues. Trimming cost V 4 bases and J 5 bases, with 17 bases left between them. As processed by the authors: How many nucleated cells were present was estimated from reference gene primer amplification. Sequenced by immunoSEQ multiplex PCR; TCRdb stores in-frame clones only, minus some. The V and J calls and the clone size are those of that table, but D and trimming were determined from the DNA. This sample carries 210,000 or so clones, approximately 84% of them seen once, and the ten largest clones take 1.5% to 2%.

Sequences were obtained from PBMCs or T cells enriched from blood (not recorded which). The receptor was isolated from a man in his 60s who had recovered from COVID-19. The V and J genes are TRBV19 and TRBJ1-2, with D possibly TRBD1 on 6 matching bases. The CDR3 here is CASSNPQGSRYGYTF. The DNA for the CDR3 is TGTGCCAGTAGTAACCCACAGGGTTCTCGGTATGGCTACACCTTC.